The 32 T cell receptor beta chains in this list originate from one sample, sequenced in a study of T cell changes during pregnancy in multiple sclerosis. The protocol was immunoSEQ multiplex PCR, while the TCRdb copy is restricted to in-frame clones and leaves out a portion. Of 45,000 to 60,000 clones in the sample, under 95% are singletons; the top ten hold under 3.5%. Sample: CD8+ T cells from peripheral blood mononuclear cells, taken before pregnancy. The receptors were sampled from a female donor with multiple sclerosis, enrolled in a pregnancy study.

V and J are TRBV7-3 and TRBJ1-1; D possibly corresponds to TRBD1 (5 bases). Germline V gene lookup returns CDR1 SGHTA and CDR2 FQGTGA. The CDR3 is 14 residues long. Between the trimmed V and J ends, which lost 1 base and 1 base, there was a span of 7 bases. CDR3 region: CASSLRQGNTEAFF. The CDR3 bases are TGTGCCAGCAGCTTAAGGCAGGGGAACACTGAAGCTTTCTTT. Full variable domain (missing parts from reference TRBV7-3 and TRBJ1-1): GAGVSQTPSNKVTEKGKYVELRCDPISGHTALYWYRQSLGQGPEFLIYFQGTGAADDSGLPNDRFFAVRPEGSVSTLKIQRTERGDSAVYLCASSLRQGNTEAFFGQGTRLTVV.

The chain carries TRBV7-6 and TRBJ1-1; D may be TRBD1 (5 bases). Germline assignment: CDR1 SGHVS and CDR2 FNYEAQ. The CDR3 loop spans 16 amino acids. Trimming cost V 5 bases and J 2 bases, with 18 bases left between them. The CDR3 reads CASSPLWGGGNTEAFF. DNA of the CDR3: TGTGCCAGCAGCCCCCTCTGGGGCGGGGGAAACACTGAAGCTTTCTTT.

The chain joins TRBV7-6 to TRBJ1-4; TRBD1 matches 9 bases. This CDR3 has 17 amino acids. Germline trimming cut 5 bases from V and 0 bases from J; bases unmatched to any gene: 7. Germline values: CDR1 SGHVS, CDR2 FNYEAQ. The CDR3 loop reads CASSPTGGFSTNEKLFF. CDR3 nucleotide sequence: TGTGCCAGCAGCCCTACAGGGGGCTTTTCAACTAATGAAAAACTGTTTTTT.

The chain recombines TRBV19 with TRBJ2-1, with a possible D match to TRBD2 (5 bases). V was shortened by 5 bases and J by 4 bases, with 9 bases between the two germline ends. Germline V lookup: CDR1 LNHDA, CDR2 SQIVND (reference sequence). The CDR3 has 13 residues. The CDR3 DNA reads as TGTGCCAGTAGTGCCGGAGGTTACAATGAGCAGTTCTTC. It is translated as CASSAGGYNEQFF.

The chain recombines TRBV29-1 with TRBJ2-3; D is possibly TRBD2 (5 bases). This CDR3 spans 15 amino acids. Per the germline V gene, CDR1 is SQVTM and CDR2 is ANQGSEA. V gave up 6 bases and J gave up 0 bases, with 16 bases separating them. The CDR3, as DNA: TGCAGCGTAGCGGATATTGCCACTAGCACAGATACGCAGTATTTT. Amino acid sequence: CSVADIATSTDTQYF.

J is TRBJ2-7 and V is TRBV4-3, with 7 bases matching TRBD1. The CDR3 is 16 amino acids. With V trimmed by 1 base and J by 4 bases, 10 bases remained unmatched. Germline V gene data show CDR1 as LGHNA and CDR2 as YSLEER. Here the CDR3 reads CASSQALWDRDYEQYF. CDR3 DNA: TGCGCCAGCAGCCAAGCGCTATGGGACAGAGATTACGAGCAGTACTTC.

The chain recombines TRBV4-1 with TRBJ1-1, with unresolved D. V was trimmed by 6 bases and J by 2 bases, leaving 7 bases between them. Germline assignment: CDR1 MGHRA and CDR2 YSYEKL. This CDR3 contains 12 residues. The CDR3 loop is CASRAPNTEAFF. The CDR3 nucleotides are TGCGCCAGCAGGGCCCCCAACACTGAAGCTTTCTTT.

The CDR3 DNA follows: TGTGCCAGCAGCCCCCCCGCGAACCTCGGCTACACCTTC. Protein product: CASSPPANLGYTF. The V call is TRBV7-9, the J call TRBJ1-2; D uncertain. This CDR3 is built from 13 residues. In germline, CDR1 is SEHNR, CDR2 FQNEAQ (reference sequence). Trimming cost V 5 bases and J 8 bases, with 15 bases left between them.

This chain uses TRBV7-9 with TRBJ2-5; D is possibly TRBD2 (6 bases). CDR1 is SEHNR, CDR2 FQNEAQ, per germline (reference sequence). V lost 2 bases to trimming and J lost 5 bases, with 24 bases between them. This CDR3 has 18 residues. The CDR3 is CASSLQFSATPGDETQYF. CDR3 in DNA: TGTGCCAGCAGCTTACAATTTAGCGCGACCCCGGGGGATGAGACCCAGTACTTC.

The V call is TRBV7-9, the J call TRBJ2-1; D might be TRBD1 (5 bases). Trimming left V 1 base short and J 8 bases short, with 9 bases between. The V gene's germline CDR1 is SEHNR and CDR2 FQNEAQ (reference sequence). This CDR3 has 13 amino acids. CDR3 nucleotide sequence: TGTGCCAGCAGCTTAGTAGGGGCGGATGAGCAGTTCTTC. Translation: CASSLVGADEQFF.

This clone was counted only a few times. The gene calls are TRBV7-9 and TRBJ1-1, with TRBD1 identical over 7 bases. Trimming cost V 5 bases and J 0 bases; bases outside gene matches: 6. In germline, CDR1 is SEHNR, CDR2 FQNEAQ (reference sequence). The CDR3 sequence is 15 residues long. The CDR3 sequence: CASSGTTGMNTEAFF. The CDR3 nucleotides read TGTGCCAGCAGCGGCACGACAGGGATGAACACTGAAGCTTTCTTT.

The chain carries TRBV9 and TRBJ2-2; 7 bases agree with TRBD2. V lost 0 bases, J lost 0 bases, and 2 bases stayed unmatched. The CDR3 spans 16 residues. Germline lookup yields CDR1 SGDLS and CDR2 YYNGEE. The CDR3 sequence is CASSVGAGSNTGELFF. As DNA, the CDR3 is TGTGCCAGCAGCGTAGGAGCGGGGTCGAACACCGGGGAGCTGTTTTTT. Combining the CDR3 with reference TRBV9 and TRBJ2-2 gives the whole variable domain DSGVTQTPKHLITATGQRVTLRCSPRSGDLSVYWYQQSLDQGLQFLIQYYNGEERAKGNILERFSAQQFPDLHSELNLSSLELGDSALYFCASSVGAGSNTGELFFGEGSRLTVL.

The chain is built from TRBV7-8 and TRBJ2-1, with 10 bases that match TRBD1. Looked up from germline, CDR1 is SGHVS and CDR2 is FQNEAQ. There are 21 residues in the CDR3. V gave up 1 base and J gave up 3 bases; unmatched junction bases: 18. Written as DNA, the CDR3 is TGTGCCAGCAGCTTAGTAGTCTTGGGGACAGGGGATTTAGAAGACTACAATGAGCAGTTCTTC. Translating gives CASSLVVLGTGDLEDYNEQFF.

The chain combines TRBV15 with TRBJ2-1, with D possibly matching TRBD1 (5 bases). Between the trimmed V and J ends, which lost 5 bases and 3 bases, there was a span of 11 bases. The CDR3 consists of 14 residues. Germline V CDR1 and CDR2: LNHNV, YYDKDF (reference sequence). CDR3 DNA sequence: TGTGCCACCAGCGAACAGGTTCTCTACAATGAGCAGTTCTTC. Its protein product is CATSEQVLYNEQFF.

This clone was observed a handful of times. The chain has TRBV6-1 and TRBJ1-1; D possibly corresponds to TRBD1 (5 bases). The CDR3 is 14 residues long. Trimming pared 6 bases from V and 5 bases from J, leaving 16 bases between. From germline, CDR1 is MNHNS and CDR2 SASEGT. As DNA, the CDR3 is TGTGCCAGCAGCGCGGACACCCTGGGTACTGAAGCTTTCTTT. This sequence encodes CASSADTLGTEAFF.

The chain combines TRBV9 with TRBJ2-5; TRBD2 might be the D (7 bases). With 4 bases removed from V and 5 bases from J, the gap between germline ends came to 15 bases. In germline, CDR1 is SGDLS, CDR2 YYNGEE. This CDR3 comprises 14 residues. This chain's CDR3 is CASSFGGAEETQYF. Written as DNA, the CDR3 is TGTGCCAGCAGCTTTGGGGGGGCGGAGGAGACCCAGTACTTC.

This sequence joins TRBV7-3 and TRBJ1-6; 7 nucleotides align to TRBD1. Germline values: CDR1 SGHTA, CDR2 FQGTGA. V shed 1 base and J 5 bases; nucleotides not matched to a gene: 5. The CDR3 covers 16 residues. Here the CDR3 reads CASSLRADRNNSPLHF. Here the CDR3 DNA reads TGTGCCAGCAGCTTAAGGGCGGACAGGAATAATTCACCCCTCCACTTT.

This clone is a singleton in its sample. CDR3 nucleotides: TGTGCCAGCGATGGGACAGGTCCTCCCTCTGGAAACACCATATATTTT. Encoded protein: CASDGTGPPSGNTIYF. This sequence joins TRBV2 and TRBJ1-3; TRBD1 matches at 8 bases. The CDR3 consists of 16 residues. The germline CDR1 and CDR2 sequences are SNHLY and FYNNEI. With V trimmed by 8 bases and J by 0 bases, 9 bases remained unmatched.

The CDR3 sequence is CATSGAGAANYGYTF. The CDR3 DNA reads TGTGCCACCAGCGGCGCGGGGGCCGCTAACTATGGCTACACCTTC. The V call is TRBV15, the J call TRBJ1-2; D possibly corresponds to TRBD1 (6 bases). The germline gives CDR1 LNHNV, CDR2 YYDKDF (reference sequence). The CDR3 is 15 residues long. V shed 5 bases and J shed 0 bases, with 13 bases lying between them. Using reference TRBV15 and TRBJ1-2 for the parts outside the CDR3, the full variable domain is DAMVIQNPRYQVTQFGKPVTLSCSQTLNHNVMYWYQQKSSQAPKLLFHYYDKDFNNEADTPDNFQSRRPNTSFCFLDIRSPGLGDTAMYLCATSGAGAANYGYTFGSGTRLTVV.

The chain recombines TRBV30 with TRBJ2-2, with D perhaps TRBD2 (7 bases). The CDR3 contains 14 residues. CDR1 is GTSNPN and CDR2 is SVGIG in the germline V gene (reference sequence). V lost 4 bases, J lost 3 bases, and 12 bases lay in between. The CDR3 spells CAWKGGPDTGELFF. For the CDR3, the DNA is TGTGCCTGGAAGGGGGGGCCGGACACCGGGGAGCTGTTTTTT.

This clone was counted only a few times. This specimen includes other DNA sequences encoding the same CDR3. J is TRBJ2-2 and V is TRBV6-4; 7 nucleotides line up with TRBD1. This CDR3 contains 15 residues. V shed 3 bases, J shed 0 bases, and the junction held 1 base outside the gene matches. Per germline, CDR1 MRHNA and CDR2 SNTAGT. The CDR3 protein is CASSDGTANTGELFF. The CDR3 DNA reads as TGTGCCAGCAGTGATGGGACAGCGAACACCGGGGAGCTGTTTTTT.

A single count supports this clone. The rearrangement links TRBV19 to TRBJ2-7, with a weak D call TRBD1 (6 bases). CDR1 is LNHDA and CDR2 is SQIVND in the germline V gene (reference sequence). The CDR3 extends over 15 amino acids. The germline V and J ends were trimmed by 6 bases and 3 bases, with 18 bases remaining between them. The CDR3 DNA reads as TGTGCCAGTAGAAACTGGGACAACTCTTGCTACGAGCAGTACTTC. Its translation is CASRNWDNSCYEQYF.

The gene calls are TRBV5-6 and TRBJ1-6; no clear D. Trimming cost V 0 bases and J 0 bases, with 4 bases left between them. Germline lookup yields CDR1 SGHDT and CDR2 YYEEEE. The CDR3 extends over 15 amino acids. The CDR3 reads CASSLGSSYNSPLHF. The CDR3 region has the DNA TGTGCCAGCAGCTTGGGCAGCTCCTATAATTCACCCCTCCACTTT.

This rearrangement joins TRBV7-2 to TRBJ2-7, with 9 bases that match TRBD1. Germline values: CDR1 SGHTA, CDR2 FQGNSA. J gave up 0 bases and V 3 bases, and 3 bases lay outside the gene matches. CDR3 length: 15 amino acids. The chain's CDR3 is CASSFPDRGSYEQYF. The CDR3 DNA reads TGTGCCAGCAGCTTCCCGGACAGGGGCTCCTACGAGCAGTACTTC.

The V and J genes are TRBV15 and TRBJ2-7; the D gene is possibly TRBD1 (5 bases). The length of the CDR3 is 15 residues. Looked up from germline, CDR1 is LNHNV and CDR2 is YYDKDF (reference sequence). With 0 bases removed from V and 0 bases from J, the gap between germline ends came to 9 bases. CDR3 region: CATSRDRGGSYEQYF. The CDR3 DNA sequence: TGTGCCACCAGCAGAGATAGGGGCGGCTCCTACGAGCAGTACTTC. Filled out from reference TRBV15 and TRBJ2-7, the complete variable domain reads DAMVIQNPRYQVTQFGKPVTLSCSQTLNHNVMYWYQQKSSQAPKLLFHYYDKDFNNEADTPDNFQSRRPNTSFCFLDIRSPGLGDTAMYLCATSRDRGGSYEQYFGPGTRLTVT.

The chain joins TRBV4-1 to TRBJ2-1, with D possibly being TRBD2 (6 bases). V dropped 1 base and J dropped 7 bases, with 8 bases sitting between them. The CDR3 is 13 amino acids. The germline gives CDR1 MGHRA, CDR2 YSYEKL. CDR3 sequence (DNA): TGCGCCAGCAGCCAAGCGGGAGAGAATGAGCAGTTCTTC. Amino acids: CASSQAGENEQFF.

This clone showed up just a few times. This chain links TRBV6-4 with TRBJ2-1, with no clear D. V was trimmed by 0 bases and J by 6 bases, leaving 9 bases between them. The CDR3 is made up of 14 amino acids. Germline CDR1 MRHNA, CDR2 SNTAGT. CDR3 in amino acids: CASSDSNVANEQFF. The CDR3 nucleotides are TGTGCCAGCAGTGACTCGAATGTAGCCAATGAGCAGTTCTTC.

The J gene is TRBJ2-7, the V gene TRBV4-1; 11 bases are a match to TRBD2. The junction had 6 bases not matched to a gene; V was cut back by 8 bases and J by 0 bases. CDR1 is MGHRA and CDR2 is YSYEKL in the germline V gene. The CDR3 has 15 amino acids. The CDR3 protein is CASRPLAGDSYEQYF. The CDR3, as DNA: TGCGCCAGCCGTCCACTAGCGGGGGACTCCTACGAGCAGTACTTC.

The chain links TRBV4-3 to TRBJ2-6; TRBD2 is a possible D gene (5 bases). The CDR3 has 16 amino acids. V lost 0 bases and J lost 1, with 7 bases in between. Per germline, CDR1 LGHNA and CDR2 YSLEER. In nucleotides, the CDR3 is TGCGCCAGCAGCCAAGATCGCGGGTCTGGGGCCAACGTCCTGACTTTC. It is translated as CASSQDRGSGANVLTF.

The J gene is TRBJ1-1, the V gene TRBV7-3; D not resolved. Germline loops: CDR1 SGHTA, CDR2 FQGTGA. V was trimmed by 1 base and J by 3 bases, leaving 12 bases between them. The CDR3 is 15 residues long. The CDR3 DNA is TGTGCCAGCAGCTTAAGTCCCAACGGGGACACTGAAGCTTTCTTT. Its protein is CASSLSPNGDTEAFF.

This clone is a singleton in its sample. The chain recombines TRBV27 with TRBJ2-1; 9 bases fit TRBD1. With 6 bases clipped from V and 6 bases from J, the junction kept 6 bases outside the gene matches. This CDR3 comprises 14 residues. CDR1 MNHEY and CDR2 SMNVEV come from the germline V gene (reference sequence). CDR3 loop: CASSATGGLNEQFF. The CDR3 nucleotides are TGTGCCAGCAGCGCGACAGGGGGTCTCAATGAGCAGTTCTTC.

This clone was seen once. This chain joins TRBV5-4 and TRBJ1-1, with 11 bases aligning to TRBD1. The CDR3 extends over 16 amino acids. Germline CDR1 is SGHNT and CDR2 is YYREEE (reference sequence). V lost 0 bases to trimming and J lost 5 bases; unmatched junction nucleotides: 6. CDR3 nucleotide sequence: TGTGCCAGCAGCTTGGAAGGCGGGACAGGGGGAACTGAAGCTTTCTTT. Amino acid sequence: CASSLEGGTGGTEAFF.